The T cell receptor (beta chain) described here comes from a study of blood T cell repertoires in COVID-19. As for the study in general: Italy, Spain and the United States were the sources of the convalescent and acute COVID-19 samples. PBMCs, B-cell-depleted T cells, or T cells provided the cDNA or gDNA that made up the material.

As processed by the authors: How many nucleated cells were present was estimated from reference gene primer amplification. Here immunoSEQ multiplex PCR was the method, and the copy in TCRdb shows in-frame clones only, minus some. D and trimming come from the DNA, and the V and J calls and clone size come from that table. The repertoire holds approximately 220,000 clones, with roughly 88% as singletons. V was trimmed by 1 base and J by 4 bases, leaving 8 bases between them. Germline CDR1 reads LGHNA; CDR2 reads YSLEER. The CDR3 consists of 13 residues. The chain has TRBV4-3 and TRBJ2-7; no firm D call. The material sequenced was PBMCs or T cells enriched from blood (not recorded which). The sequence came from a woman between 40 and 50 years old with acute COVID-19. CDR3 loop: CASSQVNGYEQYF. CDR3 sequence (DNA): TGCGCCAGCAGCCAAGTCAACGGTTACGAGCAGTACTTC.